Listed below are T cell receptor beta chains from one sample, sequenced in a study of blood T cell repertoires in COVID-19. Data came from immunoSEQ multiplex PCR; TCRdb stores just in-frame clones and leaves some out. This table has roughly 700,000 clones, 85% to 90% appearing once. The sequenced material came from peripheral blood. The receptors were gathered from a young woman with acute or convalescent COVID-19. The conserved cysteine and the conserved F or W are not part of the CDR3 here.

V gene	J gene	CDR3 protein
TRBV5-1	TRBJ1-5	ASSLEGGDQPQH
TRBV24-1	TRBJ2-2	ATSDPTTSGAGPGELF
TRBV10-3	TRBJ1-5	AISGGPGNQPQH
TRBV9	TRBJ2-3	ASSVSRTDPGTDTQY
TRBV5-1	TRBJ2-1	ASSFASIEQF
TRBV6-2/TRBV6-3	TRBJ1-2	ASSYSMLAVEPYGYT
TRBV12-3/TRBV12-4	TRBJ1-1	ASSFLGAGAF
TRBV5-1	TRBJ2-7	ASSFHPAGHSYEQY
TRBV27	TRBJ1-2	ASSSTGRLGYGYT
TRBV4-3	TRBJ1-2	ASSQDGGASYGYT
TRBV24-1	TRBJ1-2	ATSDPGPTGGDGYT
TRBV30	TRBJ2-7	AWSSSGTGSYEQY
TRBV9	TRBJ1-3	ASSARGVGNTIY
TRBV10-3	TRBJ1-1	AIARDRGMNTEAF
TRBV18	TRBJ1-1	ASSPAGNTEAF
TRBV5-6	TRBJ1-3	ASSSPGAFSGNTIY
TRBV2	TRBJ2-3	ASSLLNWTGGGTDTQY
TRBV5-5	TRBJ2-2	ASSFGGGGELF
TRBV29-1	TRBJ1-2	SVGDRGLGYT
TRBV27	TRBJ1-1	ASSLAGYSEAF
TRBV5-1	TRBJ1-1	ASSLAGPTTEAF
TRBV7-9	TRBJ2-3	ASSTGTSGDLWADTQY
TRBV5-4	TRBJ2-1	ASSFRAGGDEQF
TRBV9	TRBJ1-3	ASSVGGQGSGNTIY
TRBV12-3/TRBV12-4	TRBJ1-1	ASSLAENTEAF
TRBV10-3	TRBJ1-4	AISGSEGANEKLF
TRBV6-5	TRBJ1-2	ATQRGGYGYT